A selection of T cell receptor beta chains follows, all from one sample in a study of blood T cells in healthy people across ages. TCRdb recomputed calls from the 5' RACE reads with MiXCR, one row per CDR3 protein. The sample shows 600,000 or so distinct CDR3 sequences, around 48% of them seen only once. Sequenced sample: blood. These receptors all stem from an elderly man in good health. CDR3s include the opening cysteine and the closing phenylalanine or tryptophan.

14 | TRBJ2-3 | TRBV5-1 | CASVSGGGTDTQYF
11 | TRBJ1-2 | TRBV6-2/TRBV6-3 | CASMAAYGYTF
14 | TRBJ1-1 | TRBV15 | CATSRDQGAREAFF
16 | TRBJ2-1 | TRBV28 | CASSFRKGAGIDEQFF
14 | TRBJ2-1 | TRBV29-1 | CSADWVSSYNEQFF
13 | TRBJ1-2 | TRBV7-9 | CASSPWDRGGYTF
13 | TRBJ1-2 | TRBV4-3 | CASRKQGNYGYTF
17 | TRBJ2-5 | TRBV4-1 | CASSQEDITPGVETQYF
15 | - | TRBV5-1 | CASSLSPGGASEQYF
16 | TRBJ1-1 | TRBV30 | CAWSVTGQGARTEAFF
15 | TRBJ1-2 | TRBV5-1 | CARSSGGTGGDGYTF
17 | TRBJ1-5 | TRBV6-2/TRBV6-3 | CASSPQGALNFNQPQHF
17 | TRBJ1-6 | TRBV7-9 | CANSLGNLRTTPTPLHF
17 | TRBJ2-2 | TRBV19 | CASSIGPGQGDTGELFF
15 | TRBJ2-3 | TRBV5-1 | CASSLGRGWADTQYF
16 | TRBJ1-1 | TRBV7-2 | CASSLDGGALNTEAFF
16 | TRBJ1-1 | TRBV5-1 | CASSLGGPKGRTEAFF
15 | TRBJ2-3 | TRBV2 | CASSEAGVSTDTQYF
14 | TRBJ2-5 | TRBV7-9 | CASSLGTNQETQYF
15 | TRBJ2-3 | TRBV12-3/TRBV12-4 | CASSLQRGVTDTQYF
17 | TRBJ1-1 | TRBV7-2 | CASSLRDRGALNTEAFF
14 | TRBJ2-5 | TRBV7-7 | CASKARTDEETQYF
15 | TRBJ1-5 | TRBV7-2 | CASSLARYSNQPQHF
14 | TRBJ1-1 | TRBV6-6 | CASSPTAGSSEAFF
14 | TRBJ2-1 | TRBV5-1 | CASSSETAVNEQFF
12 | TRBJ2-7 | TRBV6-6 | CVSSYMGYEQYF
13 | TRBJ2-3 | TRBV29-1 | CSVRGFDADTQYF
15 | TRBJ1-2 | TRBV12-3/TRBV12-4 | CASSLGGRENYGYTF
16 | TRBJ2-3 | TRBV9 | CTSSVRTSGGTDTQYF
16 | TRBJ1-2 | TRBV6-5 | CASSYSGAGGNYGYTF
15 | TRBJ2-4 | TRBV7-2 | CASSLRGASDPIQYF
13 | TRBJ2-7 | TRBV18 | CASSPGTGHEQYF
14 | TRBJ2-1 | TRBV29-1 | CSMGGGQINGEQFF
17 | TRBJ2-7 | TRBV7-9 | CASSSANSRQATYEQYF
14 | TRBJ2-7 | TRBV7-2 | CASSRTDESYEQYF
14 | TRBJ2-3 | TRBV20-1 | CSARQGQRTDTQYF
14 | TRBJ2-5 | TRBV5-1 | CASSLVGDQETQYF
14 | TRBJ2-3 | TRBV11-2 | CASSTGHLTDTQYF
14 | - | TRBV6-6 | CASSYSALPYEQYF
14 | TRBJ1-1 | TRBV20-1 | CSARKDIRNTEAFF
13 | TRBJ2-3 | TRBV20-1 | CSARSLRTDTQYF
14 | TRBJ2-2 | TRBV6-6 | CASSYPEGTGELFF
13 | TRBJ1-1 | TRBV20-1 | CSAARTGSTEAFF
15 | TRBJ2-3 | TRBV6-1 | CASSETSWGTDTQYF
13 | TRBJ2-7 | TRBV11-2 | CASSRDWRYEQYF
14 | TRBJ2-5 | TRBV7-2 | CASSLLVSVETQYF
17 | TRBJ2-5 | TRBV6-5 | CASSYQIAGGEGETQYF
11 | TRBJ2-3 | TRBV5-1 | CASAITGTQYF